Listed here is a single T cell receptor beta chain. Its antigen is not known. Some 39,000 genome equivalents of blood DNA were amplified for TRB. CDR1 is MNHEY and CDR2 is SVGEGT in the germline V gene. The CDR3 contains 15 residues. This sample is part of a study of T cell clusters in autoimmune cytopenias. Study-wide points: Primary autoimmune cytopenia patients appeared to lack physiological T cell clusters present in healthy donors. Functional roles of the in silico T cell clusters still await experimental validation.

Multiplex touch-down PCR amplified TRB using TRB-A and TRB-B pools in one tube. With the multiplex PCR reads reprocessed, TCRdb shows one record per CDR3 protein and no DNA. The sample's table shows some 11,000 distinct CDR3 sequences. This sample also belongs to another study, concerning T cell repertoires in aging, cancer and after chemotherapy. That report notes: Approximately 10 million TCR reads were in the whole dataset.

The source is a human donor in good health. The rearrangement joins TRBV6-2 or TRBV6-3 to TRBJ2-3; with no DNA, the TCRdb D assignment of TRBD1 cannot be verified. Sequencing used peripheral blood. The CDR3 loop reads CASSYGPGLSDTQYF.